The present entry profiles one T cell receptor beta chain with its context. Ten or more counts support this clonotype. What antigen it recognizes has not been identified. The input lacks base qualities; no much larger clone sits a single base away. Trimming removed 0 bases from V and 1 base from J, leaving 8 bases between the germline ends. The CDR3 numbers 14 residues from cysteine through phenylalanine. Only the CDR3 portion is preserved as DNA: 42 bases, with reading frame beginning at the first base. Based on the germline V gene, the CDR1 and CDR2 sequences are SGHRS and YFSETQ. The patients picked for sequencing were ones in whom flow cytometry had shown an expansion of CD8+CD57+ cells. Every patient had severe acquired aplastic anemia, diagnosed using the International Study of Aplastic Anemia and Agranulocytosis and Camitta criteria. No therapy had been received by the patients at the time of blood sampling. In this study, sorted CD4+ and CD8+ T cells from the blood of healthy subjects and of severe aplastic anemia patients had their TCR repertoires deep-sequenced. Patients were enrolled in the USA under clinicaltrials.gov protocols 00001620, 01623167, 00001397, 00071045, 00081523 and 00961064. Ficoll-Paque density gradient centrifugation was used to isolate peripheral blood mononuclear cells. Before DNA extraction, CD4+ and CD8+ T cells were sorted with FACS or magnetic beads.

Genomic DNA served as template for TCR beta VDJ combination and CDR3 sequence profiling. An Illumina HiSeq 2000 was used for TCR repertoire sequencing. From the authors' description of their analysis: Repertoire assessment relied on Simpson's diversity index, CDR3 size and DJ length profiles, and TRBV/TRBJ rearrangement plots. Whichever DNA sequence was most abundant in the deep sequencing data was defined as the immunodominant clone. CDR3 amino acid sequences were checked for sharing between subjects and were compared against published repertoires and the VDJdb database. TCRdb handled the public reads itself, with Q25 trimming in fastp and clone calling in MiXCR, and kept productive beta chains. All rows with the same CDR3 protein become a single entry with the most common DNA and genes. The V and J calls here are based on TCRdb, not the publication. Across this sample there are around 200,000 distinct CDR3 sequences, with almost 50% seen only once. The top ten clones comprise just under 20% of the sample.

The entry originates in a study of CD8+CD57+ T cells in acquired aplastic anemia (dated by TCRdb to 2017 to 2018). Background on the whole study: Extracted DNA from sorted CD4+ and CD8+ cells averaged around 3.5 ug, ranging from roughly 0.19 to 27.4 ug. CD8+CD57+ expansion was defined as frequency above the mean frequency observed in healthy subjects. Broader findings and caveats from the paper: Twenty-nine CD8+ CDR3 sequences were found in both patients and controls but appeared to be highly expressed in patients and within the immunodominant clones of the patients. No significant difference in CD8+ Simpson's diversity was found between patients and healthy controls (P=0.060).

The clonotype comes from a human donor with aplastic anemia. Sequencing was performed on sorted CD4+, CD8+, or CD8+CD57+ T cells (not recorded which) from PBMCs. The chain is assembled from TRBV5-1 and TRBJ2-7; the D segment is perhaps TRBD1 or TRBD2, each sharing 5 matched bases. The nucleotides read TGCGCCAGCAGCTTGGGAGGGGAATCCTACGAGCAGTACTTC. Translated, it reads CASSLGGESYEQYF.